Shown below are 3 T cell receptor beta chains from a single sample sequenced in a study of CD8 T cells in ankylosing spondylitis. TCRdb re-analysed the 5' RACE reads in MiXCR, keeping a single row per CDR3 protein. This table has around 250,000 distinct CDR3 sequences, over 30% appearing once. Sequencing used blood, either unsorted or a sorted T cell fraction (not recorded which). The receptor set was obtained from a male donor with ankylosing spondylitis or in good health (not recorded which).

The chain combines TRBV12-3 or TRBV12-4 with TRBJ1-1; tentatively, D is TRBD1 (6 bases). Trimming left V 5 bases short and J 6 bases short, with 13 bases between. The CDR3 loop spans 13 amino acids. As DNA, the CDR3 is TGTGCCAGCAGTCCCTCGGGGGCGGCTGAAGCTTTCTTT. This gives the protein CASSPSGAAEAFF.

The V gene is TRBV20-1, the J gene TRBJ2-1, with 11 bases lining up with TRBD2. Germline V gene sequence: CDR1 DFQATT, CDR2 SNEGSKA (reference sequence). V lost 6 bases and J lost 8; bases outside the gene matches: 9. The CDR3 covers 14 residues. This CDR3 is CSARETSGDDEQFF. The CDR3 coding sequence is TGCAGTGCCCGAGAGACTAGCGGGGACGATGAGCAGTTCTTC.

The chain joins TRBV21-1 to TRBJ2-1; the table's D call, TRBD1, was not checked against the DNA. TRBV21-1 is designated a pseudogene. The CDR3 extends over 14 amino acids. The CDR3 is CASSNRDRGDEQFF. CDR3 coding DNA: TGTGCCAGCAGCAACCGGGACAGGGGAGATGAGCAGTTCTTC.